Listed here are 24 T cell receptor beta chains from one sample, sequenced in a study of spatial heterogeneity in lung cancer. General study findings and limits: Counts that tracked tumor mutation counts were those of expanded intratumoral alpha and beta TCRs.

One entry per CDR3 protein results from TCRdb running MiXCR on the 5' RACE reads. The sample lists some 8,700 distinct CDR3 sequences; about 12% were seen once. These TCRs' antigens remain unknown. Time point denoted: sample taken at primary tumor resection. The sequencing here drew on lung tumor tissue, taken at surgery. These TCRs come from a male donor with early-stage non-small cell lung cancer.

The table lists this clonotype with many counts. The library was prepared for alpha chains; this beta chain is a stray read, so its frequency means little. The chain is built from TRBV7-8 and TRBJ2-1, with a tentative D call TRBD2 (6 bases). Germline V CDR1 and CDR2: SGHVS, FQNEAQ. Trimming pared 5 bases from V and 7 bases from J, leaving 24 bases between. This CDR3 spans 17 amino acids. Here the CDR3 reads CASSPHGGPYRGNEQFF. DNA of the CDR3: TGTGCCAGCAGCCCCCATGGAGGGCCGTACCGGGGAAATGAGCAGTTCTTC.

This clonotype came up many times. Because this beta chain is a stray read in a library intended to capture alpha chains, its abundance should not be given much weight. The chain carries TRBV6-1 and TRBJ1-2; D unclear. Germline V gene sequence: CDR1 MNHNS, CDR2 SASEGT. Trimming pared 2 bases from V and 8 bases from J, leaving 9 bases between. CDR3 length: 12 amino acids. The CDR3 here is CASSERVNGYTF. In nucleotides, the CDR3 is TGTGCCAGCAGTGAAAGGGTCAACGGCTACACCTTC.

Many counts were recorded for this clonotype. A library prepared for alpha chains yielded this beta chain as an off-target read; its size is of little meaning. This chain links TRBV7-9 with TRBJ1-2, with a possible D match to TRBD1 (5 bases). The CDR3 sequence is 13 residues long. Germline V CDR1 and CDR2: SEHNR, FQNEAQ (reference sequence). V lost 1 base to trimming and J lost 2 bases, with 5 bases between them. The CDR3 bases are TGTGCCAGCAGCTTAGGGGGGAACTATGGCTACACCTTC. This sequence encodes CASSLGGNYGYTF.

This clonotype is classed as medium-sized. The library was prepared for alpha chains; this beta chain is a stray read, so its frequency means little. V gene TRBV20-1 combines with J gene TRBJ2-3, with 10 bases identical to TRBD2. The CDR3 is 14 amino acids. The V gene end was trimmed by 0 bases and the J gene end by 5 bases; junction bases not matched to a gene: 2. Germline V CDR1 and CDR2: DFQATT, SNEGSKA (reference sequence). The CDR3: CSARDVAGGDTQYF. DNA of the CDR3: TGCAGTGCTAGAGATGTAGCGGGAGGAGATACGCAGTATTTT.

This clonotype came up many times. This beta chain represents an off-target read in a library built for alpha chains; its size is of limited meaning. V gene TRBV14 combines with J gene TRBJ2-4; D is unclear. Between the trimmed V and J ends, which lost 6 bases and 1 base, there was a span of 19 bases. Per germline, CDR1 SGHDN and CDR2 FVKESK. This CDR3 contains 17 residues. The CDR3 is CASRDPKPLLAKNIQYF. CDR3 in DNA: TGTGCCAGCAGGGACCCCAAGCCGCTACTCGCCAAAAACATTCAGTACTTC.

In its sample, this clonotype ranks as medium-sized (0.01 to 0.1%). This beta chain is a stray sequence in a library constructed for alpha chains; its clone size is not meaningful. The chain has TRBV25-1 and TRBJ2-3; D not resolved. V was clipped by 3 bases and J by 0 bases, with 7 bases between them. Germline V gives CDR1 MGHDK, CDR2 SYGVNS. The CDR3 totals 14 residues. For the CDR3, the DNA is TGTGCCAGCAGTGACCCTACCAGCACAGATACGCAGTATTTT. It yields the protein CASSDPTSTDTQYF.

This clonotype has a count of ten or more. This beta chain was picked up by a library intended for alpha chains and is off target, so its count carries little meaning. The chain employs TRBV20-1 and TRBJ2-2; no clear D gene. The CDR3 contains 11 residues. CDR1 and CDR2 from the germline V gene are DFQATT and SNEGSKA (reference sequence). Trimming removed 4 bases at V and 4 bases at J, with 4 bases between. DNA for the CDR3: TGCAGTGCTACCACCACCGGGGAGCTGTTTTTT. Protein: CSATTTGELFF.

This clonotype was counted at least ten times. A library made for alpha chains picked up this beta chain off target, so its size means little. This rearrangement joins TRBV20-1 to TRBJ1-6, with D possibly TRBD1 on 5 matching bases. Germline-derived CDR1 and CDR2 are DFQATT and SNEGSKA (reference sequence). The V gene lost 0 bases and the J gene lost 6 bases, with 15 bases spanning the gap. This CDR3 has 16 residues. As DNA, the CDR3 is TGCAGTGCTAGAGATCCCACCCGGGGGGGTAATTCACCCCTCCACTTT. It is translated as CSARDPTRGGNSPLHF.

In regard to this clonotype: Because the library targeted alpha chains, this beta chain is an off-target read whose size means little. V and J are TRBV11-2 and TRBJ2-1, with D unresolved. The CDR3 consists of 17 residues. V dropped 0 bases and J dropped 7 bases, with 19 bases sitting between them. Looked up from germline, CDR1 is SGHAT and CDR2 is FQNNGV. Here the CDR3 reads CASSLEKRVLPRNEQFF. The CDR3 DNA is TGTGCCAGCAGCTTAGAGAAAAGGGTACTGCCTAGGAATGAGCAGTTCTTC.

This clonotype came up many times. In a library made to pick up alpha chains, this beta chain is a stray read with a size that means little. The chain links TRBV4-1 to TRBJ2-1; 12 bases match TRBD2. The CDR3 loop spans 17 amino acids. Germline CDR1 is MGHRA and CDR2 is YSYEKL. Germline trimming cut 1 base from V and 4 bases from J; bases unmatched to any gene: 5. CDR3 bases: TGCGCCAGCAGCCAAGGCGGCCTAGCGGGGGGGTACAATGAGCAGTTCTTC. It translates to CASSQGGLAGGYNEQFF.

This clonotype was seen many times. Found in a library prepared for alpha chains, this beta chain is an off-target read, and its abundance has little meaning. The chain joins TRBV28 to TRBJ2-5, with D tentatively TRBD2 (6 bases). With 7 bases removed from V and 5 bases from J, the gap between germline ends came to 20 bases. From germline, CDR1 is MDHEN and CDR2 SYDVKM. The length of the CDR3 is 15 residues. CDR3 residues: CASTQSGTLAETQYF. The CDR3 DNA follows: TGTGCCAGCACCCAAAGTGGGACTCTCGCGGAGACCCAGTACTTC.

Relative to its sample, this clonotype is medium-sized. The library was built for alpha chains, so this beta chain is an off-target read and its size means little. The chain combines TRBV13 with TRBJ2-3; D unresolved. Germline loops: CDR1 PRHDT, CDR2 FYEKMQ (reference sequence). V lost 0 bases to trimming and J lost 6 bases, with 10 bases between them. The CDR3 is 14 amino acids. The CDR3 region has the DNA TGTGCCAGCAGCTTAGGAGGCAGAACGGATACGCAGTATTTT. Amino acids: CASSLGGRTDTQYF.

This clonotype was counted at least ten times. This beta chain is off target for a library built for alpha chains, so its abundance means little. The rearrangement links TRBV2 to TRBJ2-1; TRBD2 might be the D (6 bases). CDR3 length: 15 residues. Trimming stripped 4 bases from V and 5 bases from J, with 15 bases between. The germline CDR1 and CDR2 sequences are SNHLY and FYNNEI. The CDR3 coding sequence is TGTGCCAGCAGTGTACCGGGAAGCGGGCACAATGAGCAGTTCTTC. This encodes CASSVPGSGHNEQFF.

To note about this clonotype: This beta chain is a stray sequence in a library constructed for alpha chains; its clone size is not meaningful. The CDR3 loop reads CSVEGGTYNEQFF. As DNA, the CDR3 is TGCAGCGTTGAAGGAGGGACCTACAATGAGCAGTTCTTC. The chain has TRBV29-1 and TRBJ2-1; D might be TRBD2 (5 bases). From germline, CDR1 is SQVTM and CDR2 ANQGSEA. This CDR3 is built from 13 residues. The ends were cut back, 1 base at V and 2 bases at J, with 6 bases in the middle.

This clonotype was counted a few times. Because this beta chain is a stray read in a library intended to capture alpha chains, its abundance should not be given much weight. This sequence joins TRBV28 and TRBJ1-1, with D uncertain. Looked up from germline, CDR1 is MDHEN and CDR2 is SYDVKM. The CDR3 is made up of 14 amino acids. This CDR3 reads CASVGVGMNTEAFF. CDR3 nucleotide sequence: TGTGCTTCAGTTGGGGTGGGCATGAACACTGAAGCTTTCTTT.

As concerns this clonotype: This beta chain turned up in a library designed for alpha chains; as an off-target read, its abundance says little. The chain combines TRBV30 with TRBJ2-5, with 8 positions matching TRBD1. This CDR3 is built from 14 residues. Germline assignment: CDR1 GTSNPN and CDR2 SVGIG (reference sequence). With V trimmed by 0 bases and J by 4 bases, 4 bases remained unmatched. For the CDR3, the DNA is TGTGCCTGGAGTGTAGGTGGGACAGGAGAGACCCAGTACTTC. Translated: CAWSVGGTGETQYF.

This clonotype was detected ten times or more. Little can be read into the size of this beta chain, an off-target read in a library designed for alpha chains. The rearrangement links TRBV5-1 to TRBJ2-2; perhaps TRBD2 as D (6 bases). V was shortened by 2 bases and J by 4 bases, with 12 bases between the two germline ends. Germline lookup yields CDR1 SGHRS and CDR2 YFSETQ. The CDR3 is 15 amino acids. CDR3: CASSFGGVGTGELFF. Written as DNA, the CDR3 is TGCGCCAGCAGCTTCGGAGGGGTAGGCACCGGGGAGCTGTTTTTT.

About this clonotype itself: With the library built for alpha chains, this beta chain is off target and its frequency is not meaningful. The V gene is TRBV29-1, the J gene TRBJ2-7; tentative D call: TRBD1 (6 bases). This CDR3 spans 12 amino acids. Germline V gene lookup returns CDR1 SQVTM and CDR2 ANQGSEA. With 7 bases removed from V and 2 bases from J, the gap between germline ends came to 12 bases. The CDR3 sequence: CSARDNPYEQYF. CDR3 nucleotides: TGCAGCGCTAGGGACAACCCCTACGAGCAGTACTTC.

This clonotype was counted ten times or more. This beta chain slipped into a library made for alpha chains as a stray read, so its size is not meaningful. The V and J genes are TRBV5-6 and TRBJ1-4; 8 nucleotides match TRBD1. The CDR3 covers 17 residues. Germline CDR1 is SGHDT and CDR2 is YYEEEE. After removal of 0 bases from V and 4 bases from J, the junction contained 8 bases not matched to a gene. The DNA of the CDR3 is TGTGCCAGCAGCTTGGAAAACGACAGGGGTTTTAATGAAAAACTGTTTTTT. Its protein is CASSLENDRGFNEKLFF.

This clonotype is termed medium-sized. This beta chain is off target for a library built for alpha chains, so its abundance means little. This sequence joins TRBV29-1 and TRBJ2-7; 8 bases are a match to TRBD2. Germline values: CDR1 SQVTM, CDR2 ANQGSEA. The V gene end was trimmed by 8 bases and the J gene end by 5 bases; junction bases not matched to a gene: 11. The CDR3 covers 13 residues. CDR3 nucleotides: TGCAGCTTCAAGTCGGGAGGGCCGGACGAGCAGTACTTC. As protein: CSFKSGGPDEQYF.

By share of the sample, this clonotype is medium-sized. This beta chain came through as a stray read in a library set up for alpha chains, and its size says little. The chain is built from TRBV9 and TRBJ2-1, with 7 bases aligning to TRBD2. The CDR3 consists of 16 residues. Trimming at V came to 0 bases and at J to 9 bases, leaving 12 bases not matched to a gene. CDR1 and CDR2 (germline): SGDLS, YYNGEE. CDR3 protein: CASSVDEGGPFGEQFF. For the CDR3, the DNA is TGTGCCAGCAGCGTAGACGAGGGAGGGCCTTTCGGTGAGCAGTTCTTC.

This clonotype was detected ten times or more. Found in a library prepared for alpha chains, this beta chain is an off-target read, and its abundance has little meaning. This sequence joins TRBV2 and TRBJ1-2; D ambiguous. V was pared by 7 bases and J by 4 bases, with 25 bases between. Germline V gives CDR1 SNHLY, CDR2 FYNNEI. The length of the CDR3 is 17 residues. CDR3 DNA sequence: TGTGCCAGCACCGCGGGGATGTCCCGGGAAGAGGGCTATGGCTACACCTTC. Translation: CASTAGMSREEGYGYTF.

This clonotype was picked up many times. Being off target in a library aimed at alpha chains, this beta chain has a size of little meaning. The rearrangement links TRBV4-1 to TRBJ1-5; D call uncertain. CDR3 length: 15 amino acids. Trimming shortened V by 0 bases and J by 5 bases, and 11 bases separated the two germline ends. Germline values: CDR1 MGHRA, CDR2 YSYEKL. Written as DNA, the CDR3 is TGCGCCAGCAGCCAAGATGGAGGGTTAGATCAGCCCCAGCATTTT. Residues: CASSQDGGLDQPQHF.

This clonotype was found many times. This beta chain turned up in a library designed for alpha chains; as an off-target read, its abundance says little. V and J are TRBV20-1 and TRBJ1-5; tentatively, D is TRBD1 (6 bases). V was cut by 3 bases and J by 1 base, with 10 bases left in between. The CDR3 runs 14 residues. The V gene's germline CDR1 is DFQATT and CDR2 SNEGSKA (reference sequence). CDR3 sequence reads: CSARGTGSNQPQHF. DNA of the CDR3: TGCAGTGCTAGGGGTACAGGGAGCAATCAGCCCCAGCATTTT.